This TCR beta chain came from a study of T cell clonotyping in hematopoietic cell transplantation. Whole-study context: Recipient samples before transplant were obtained post-cytoreduction. Whole-study results and caveats: Higher Inverse Simpson Index values in graft donor and pretransplant recipient predicted broader posttransplant TCR diversity.

Profiled with immunoSEQ multiplex PCR; TCRdb holds only in-frame clones, not every one. The top ten clones hold under 2% of a sample with some 76,000 clones, almost 97% of them seen once. On this clone itself: Its matching antigen is unknown.

The CDR3 has 14 residues. Losses at the gene ends were 7 bases for V and 0 bases for J; bases not matched to a gene: 3. The germline V gene encodes CDR1 SQVTM and CDR2 ANQGSEA. This sample's time point: recipient sample about 28 days before transplant, after cytoreduction. Blood collection times were about day -28 and days 30, 100, 180 posttransplant. V and J are TRBV29-1 and TRBJ2-3; 11 bases agree with TRBD1. The clonotype comes from a woman in her forties or fifties with acute myeloid leukemia. Some clones in this sample may be carry-over from other donors' samples. This sample comprised peripheral blood mononuclear cells, obtained before stem cell transplant. The CDR3 DNA reads TGCAGCGGAGGACAGGGGGCTAGCACAGATACGCAGTATTTT. Translated, it gives CSGGQGASTDTQYF.